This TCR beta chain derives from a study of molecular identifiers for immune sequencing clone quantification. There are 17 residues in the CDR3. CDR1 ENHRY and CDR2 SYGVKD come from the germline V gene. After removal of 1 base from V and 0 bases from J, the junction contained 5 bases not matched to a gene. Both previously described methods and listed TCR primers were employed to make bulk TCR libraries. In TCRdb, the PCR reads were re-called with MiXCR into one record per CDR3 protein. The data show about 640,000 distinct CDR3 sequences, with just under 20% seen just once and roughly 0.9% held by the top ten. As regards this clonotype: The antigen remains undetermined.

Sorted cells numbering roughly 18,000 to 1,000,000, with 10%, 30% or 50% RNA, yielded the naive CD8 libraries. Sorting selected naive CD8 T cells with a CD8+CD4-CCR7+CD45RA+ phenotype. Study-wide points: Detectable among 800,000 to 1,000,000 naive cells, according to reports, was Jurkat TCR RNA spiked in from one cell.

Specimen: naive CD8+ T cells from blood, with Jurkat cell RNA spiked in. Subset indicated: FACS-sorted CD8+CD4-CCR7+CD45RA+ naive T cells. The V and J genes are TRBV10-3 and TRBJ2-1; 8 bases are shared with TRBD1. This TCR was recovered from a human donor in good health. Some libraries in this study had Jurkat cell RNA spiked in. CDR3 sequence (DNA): TGTGCCATCAGTGAGTGGGACAGGACGAGCTCCTACAATGAGCAGTTCTTC. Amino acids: CAISEWDRTSSYNEQFF.